This entry lists 19 T cell receptor beta chains sequenced from one sample in a study of blood T cell repertoires in COVID-19. Assay: immunoSEQ multiplex PCR; the TCRdb copy retains only in-frame clones and omits some. The sample has roughly 200,000 clones, 85% seen once. The specimen sequenced was PBMCs or T cells enriched from blood (not recorded which). The receptors derive from a man in his forties or fifties who had recovered from COVID-19.

The chain is built from TRBV7-9 and TRBJ1-2; TRBD1 matches at 12 bases. Germline lookup yields CDR1 SEHNR and CDR2 FQNEAQ (reference sequence). The CDR3 totals 15 residues. V gave up 6 bases and J gave up 6 bases; unmatched junction bases: 8. The CDR3 DNA sequence: TGTGCCAGCAGACCGGCGGGACAGGGGGCTGATGGCTACACCTTC. Translated, it gives CASRPAGQGADGYTF.

The genes are TRBV7-9 and TRBJ1-4; TRBD1 agrees at 7 bases. The germline V gene encodes CDR1 SEHNR and CDR2 FQNEAQ (reference sequence). The trim removed 4 bases at V and 0 bases at J, leaving 8 bases unmatched. The CDR3 is 17 amino acids. The CDR3 nucleotides read TGTGCCAGCAGCTCGAGGGGGCAGGGCCCAACTAATGAAAAACTGTTTTTT. It codes for CASSSRGQGPTNEKLFF.

The V and J genes are TRBV5-6 and TRBJ1-2, with a possible D match to TRBD1 (6 bases). The CDR3 is 14 residues long. The germline V gene encodes CDR1 SGHDT and CDR2 YYEEEE. V was trimmed by 5 bases and J by 6 bases, leaving 17 bases between them. In DNA form, the CDR3 reads TGTGCCAGCAGACCTCCTCCAGGGGTTGATGGCTACACCTTC. Protein: CASRPPPGVDGYTF.

The chain recombines TRBV20-1 with TRBJ1-4; no definite D call. This CDR3 is built from 11 residues. V gave up 8 bases and J gave up 8 bases, with 12 bases separating them. Germline V gene sequence: CDR1 DFQATT, CDR2 SNEGSKA (reference sequence). Here the CDR3 reads CSPPRSEKLFF. CDR3 nucleotide sequence: TGCAGTCCCCCGCGAAGCGAAAAACTGTTTTTT.

This clone was found once. The chain couples TRBV28 to TRBJ2-7, with 8 bases that match TRBD1. The V gene end was trimmed by 9 bases and the J gene end by 7 bases; junction bases not matched to a gene: 14. The V gene's germline CDR1 is MDHEN and CDR2 SYDVKM. This CDR3 is built from 14 residues. CDR3 residues: CASTKTGAPWEQYF. CDR3 DNA: TGTGCCAGTACGAAGACAGGGGCCCCCTGGGAGCAGTACTTC.

This chain links TRBV2 with TRBJ1-5; D is unclear. The CDR3 runs to 13 residues. Germline CDR1 and CDR2: SNHLY and FYNNEI. Trimming stripped 1 base from V and 6 bases from J, with 7 bases between. CDR3 amino acids: CASSEVTGQPQHF. The CDR3 nucleotides read TGTGCCAGCAGTGAAGTAACGGGTCAGCCCCAGCATTTT.

The genes are TRBV7-2 and TRBJ2-1; 12 positions agree with TRBD2. In germline, CDR1 is SGHTA, CDR2 FQGNSA. Germline trimming cut 5 bases from V and 14 bases from J; bases unmatched to any gene: 4. The CDR3 covers 12 residues. CDR3 nucleotide sequence: TGTGCCAGCAGCAATAGGACTAGCGGGGAGTTCTTC. Protein product: CASSNRTSGEFF.

This sequence joins TRBV16 and TRBJ2-1; 8 bases are shared with TRBD2. CDR1 and CDR2 (germline): KGHSY, FQNENV. Trimming cost V 1 base and J 0 bases; bases outside gene matches: 5. This CDR3 is built from 17 residues. CDR3 sequence (DNA): TGTGCCAGCAGCCAATGGTGGCTAGCGGGCTCCTACAATGAGCAGTTCTTC. It codes for CASSQWWLAGSYNEQFF. The whole variable domain, filled in from reference TRBV16 and TRBJ2-1, reads GEEVAQTPKHLVRGEGQKAKLYCAPIKGHSYVFWYQQVLKNEFKFLISFQNENVFDETGMPKERFSAKCLPNSPCSLEIQATKLEDSAVYFCASSQWWLAGSYNEQFFGPGTRLTVL.

The V call is TRBV3-1 (or the pseudogene TRBV3-2), the J call TRBJ2-6; D is unresolved. The CDR3 sequence is 15 residues long. Per the germline V gene, CDR1 is LGHDT and CDR2 is YNNKEL (reference sequence). Trimming shortened V by 4 bases and J by 3 bases, and 10 bases separated the two germline ends. The CDR3 DNA reads as TGTGCCAGCAGCCGCATGAGCTTTGGGGCCAACGTCCTGACTTTC. This gives the protein CASSRMSFGANVLTF.

The V and J genes are TRBV3-1 (or the pseudogene TRBV3-2) and TRBJ2-7; tentatively, D is TRBD1 (7 bases). The CDR3 is 14 amino acids. The V and J ends lost 2 bases and 5 bases respectively, with 13 bases between them. Germline V gene sequence: CDR1 LGHDT, CDR2 YNNKEL (reference sequence). CDR3 residues: CASSQYRGGDEQYF. DNA of the CDR3: TGTGCCAGCAGCCAATACAGGGGAGGCGACGAGCAGTACTTC.

This clone appeared once. V usage is TRBV7-2 and J usage is TRBJ1-6; a weak D match, TRBD1 (5 bases). This CDR3 region has 12 residues. CDR1 and CDR2 (germline): SGHTA, FQGNSA. V was clipped by 5 bases and J by 9 bases, with 8 bases between them. DNA for the CDR3: TGTGCCAGCAGCCCAGGGATTTCACCCCTCCACTTT. It encodes CASSPGISPLHF.

This sequence joins TRBV4-1 and TRBJ2-7; no firm D call. This CDR3 region has 15 residues. Per germline, CDR1 MGHRA and CDR2 YSYEKL. The V end was cut by 4 bases, the J end by 3 bases, with 16 bases between. The DNA of the CDR3 is TGCGCCAGCAGCCTACGAGAGGCAGCAAACTACGAGCAGTACTTC. Its protein is CASSLREAANYEQYF.

The chain has TRBV12-3 or TRBV12-4 and TRBJ2-5, with D possibly TRBD2 on 5 matching bases. The V and J ends lost 3 bases and 2 bases respectively, with 7 bases between them. This CDR3 is built from 13 residues. The CDR3 spells CASSFRGQETQYF. The CDR3 DNA follows: TGTGCCAGCAGTTTTCGGGGTCAAGAGACCCAGTACTTC.

The chain is built from TRBV4-3 and TRBJ2-7; D remains unclear. CDR3 length: 15 residues. From germline, CDR1 is LGHNA and CDR2 YSLEER. V lost 1 base and J lost 2, with 12 bases in between. DNA of the CDR3: TGCGCCAGCAGCCAAGGAACTATTTCCCCCTACGAGCAGTACTTC. The encoded protein is CASSQGTISPYEQYF.

V usage is TRBV7-9 and J usage is TRBJ2-2; 8 nucleotides line up with TRBD1. In germline, CDR1 is SEHNR, CDR2 FQNEAQ (reference sequence). This CDR3 contains 17 residues. J gave up 7 bases and V 1 base, and 11 bases lay outside the gene matches. Here the CDR3 reads CASSLGARGRISGELFF. CDR3 nucleotide sequence: TGTGCCAGCAGCTTAGGCGCCAGGGGGCGAATTAGCGGGGAGCTGTTTTTT.

The CDR3, as DNA: TGTGCCAGCAGCTTGGATTCTAATGAGCAGTTCTTC. Translation gives CASSLDSNEQFF. This chain joins TRBV5-6 and TRBJ2-1; D unresolved. Germline V lookup: CDR1 SGHDT, CDR2 YYEEEE. V lost 0 bases, J lost 7 bases, and 5 bases lay in between. The CDR3 totals 12 residues.

This chain connects TRBV19 to TRBJ2-7; D is possibly TRBD1 (6 bases). The germline V gene encodes CDR1 LNHDA and CDR2 SQIVND (reference sequence). V was trimmed by 4 bases and J by 3 bases, leaving 22 bases between them. This CDR3 contains 17 residues. Here the CDR3 reads CASSTSHRDTRIYEQYF. CDR3 sequence (DNA): TGTGCCAGTAGTACTTCTCACCGGGACACCAGAATCTACGAGCAGTACTTC.

The V call is TRBV11-3, the J call TRBJ2-2, with D possibly TRBD2 on 5 matching bases. CDR1 is SGHNT and CDR2 is YENEEA in the germline V gene. The CDR3 spans 12 residues. The V end lost 4 bases, the J end lost 6 bases, and 6 bases lay between the germline ends. CDR3 sequence: CASSSGAGELFF. The CDR3 bases are TGTGCCAGCAGCTCCGGGGCCGGGGAGCTGTTTTTT.

The V and J genes are TRBV6-6 and TRBJ2-2; D possibly corresponds to TRBD2 (6 bases). CDR3 size: 14 residues. The germline gives CDR1 MNHNY, CDR2 SVGAGI (reference sequence). Trimming stripped 6 bases from V and 7 bases from J, with 15 bases between. CDR3 region: CASSQSEGIGELFF. CDR3 nucleotide sequence: TGTGCCAGCAGCCAGTCGGAGGGCATCGGGGAGCTGTTTTTT.